This entry features one T cell receptor beta chain sequence. The antigen is not known. The entry originates in a study of CD8+CD57+ T cells in acquired aplastic anemia. Background on the study: Each DNA sample taken from sorted CD4+ and CD8+ cells came to roughly 3.5 ug on average. Read counts for CD4+ cells (from healthy donors) averaged about 11 million. Study-level points and caveats: Patients and controls had CD8+ Simpson's diversity values that were not significantly distinct. Comparison of patients with controls identified some 29 shared CD8+ CDR3 sequences.

The use of genomic DNA as template underpinned the TCR beta VDJ and CDR3 profiling. A single record per CDR3 protein comes from TCRdb applying MiXCR to the reads. The repertoire holds about 150,000 distinct CDR3 sequences, with more than 35% as singletons. Trimming at V came to 3 bases and at J to 4 bases, leaving 7 bases not matched to a gene. CDR1 and CDR2 from the germline V gene are SGHRS and YFSETQ. This CDR3 has 16 residues. The clonotype originates from a human donor in good health, serving as a control. What was sequenced was sorted CD4+, CD8+, or CD8+CD57+ T cells (not recorded which) from PBMCs. V and J are TRBV5-1 and TRBJ2-5, with 12 bases lining up with TRBD1. CDR3 region: CASSYSGTGGAETQYF. The CDR3 coding sequence is TGCGCCAGCAGCTATTCCGGGACAGGGGGCGCAGAGACCCAGTACTTC.